The 29 T cell receptor beta chains given below trace back to one sample, sequenced in a study of cytomegalovirus exposure and HLA in healthy donors. PCR was performed using 60 Vbeta and 13 Jbeta primers. Data came from immunoSEQ multiplex PCR; TCRdb stores just in-frame clones and leaves some out. The sample holds roughly 200,000 clones, roughly 87% seen once. Material for sequencing was PBMCs. These receptors all come from a boy aged 2 to 10 in good health and CMV-seronegative.

The chain recombines TRBV27 with TRBJ1-2; TRBD1 might be the D (5 bases). The CDR3 sequence is 14 residues long. The V and J ends lost 1 base and 8 bases respectively, with 14 bases between them. Germline lookup yields CDR1 MNHEY and CDR2 SMNVEV (reference sequence). In DNA form, the CDR3 reads TGTGCCAGCAGTTTATGGGGCAGCCTGGAAGGCTACACCTTC. This sequence encodes CASSLWGSLEGYTF.

The CDR3 loop reads CASSIKGASYEQYF. CDR3 sequence (DNA): TGTGCCAGTAGTATAAAAGGGGCGTCCTACGAGCAGTACTTC. The J gene is TRBJ2-7, the V gene TRBV19; weak D call: TRBD1 (5 bases). The CDR3 covers 14 residues. Germline values: CDR1 LNHDA, CDR2 SQIVND (reference sequence). Trimming shortened V by 2 bases and J by 1 base, and 9 bases separated the two germline ends.

Only a few counts were recorded for this clone. The genes are TRBV11-2 and TRBJ2-7; 9 bases match TRBD2. CDR1 is SGHAT and CDR2 is FQNNGV in the germline V gene. With V trimmed by 11 bases and J by 0 bases, 14 bases remained unmatched. The CDR3 extends over 16 amino acids. DNA for the CDR3: TGTGCCTCACATCCGGGACTAGCCCTTAGCTCCTACGAGCAGTACTTC. Translation gives CASHPGLALSSYEQYF.

This chain uses TRBV6-5 with TRBJ1-6; D perhaps matches TRBD1 (5 bases). Trimming left V 0 bases short and J 10 bases short, with 16 bases between. Looked up from germline, CDR1 is MNHEY and CDR2 is SVGAGI. This CDR3 spans 16 amino acids. The CDR3 DNA reads TGTGCCAGCAGTTACTCGAGTAGCGGGAGGGGATCACCCCTCCACTTT. Its protein product is CASSYSSSGRGSPLHF.

The rearrangement links TRBV5-1 to TRBJ1-2, with D maybe TRBD1 (6 bases). The CDR3 extends over 15 amino acids. CDR1 and CDR2 from the germline V gene are SGHRS and YFSETQ. V shed 0 bases and J shed 3 bases, with 12 bases lying between them. The CDR3: CASSLGPQGDYGYTF. The CDR3 nucleotides read TGCGCCAGCAGCTTGGGGCCACAGGGTGACTATGGCTACACCTTC.

This chain links TRBV6-1 with TRBJ2-5; TRBD2 agrees at 8 bases. The CDR3 has 14 residues. The germline V gene has CDR1 MNHNS and CDR2 SASEGT. The junction had 4 bases not matched to a gene; V was cut back by 5 bases and J by 2 bases. CDR3 bases: TGTGCCAGCAGTTCCGGGACTAGTCAAGAGACCCAGTACTTC. It yields the protein CASSSGTSQETQYF.

V usage is TRBV5-1 and J usage is TRBJ1-3; D uncertain. The germline V gene encodes CDR1 SGHRS and CDR2 YFSETQ. The CDR3 has 15 residues. The ends were cut back, 4 bases at V and 0 bases at J, with 11 bases in the middle. For the CDR3, the DNA is TGCGCCAGCAGCCCTGGCCCCCTCTCTGGAAACACCATATATTTT. This sequence encodes CASSPGPLSGNTIYF.

The chain couples TRBV7-9 to TRBJ2-6; 11 nucleotides align to TRBD2. The CDR3 extends over 18 amino acids. The ends lost 4 bases at V and 4 bases at J; junction bases unmatched: 9. Looked up from germline, CDR1 is SEHNR and CDR2 is FQNEAQ (reference sequence). As DNA, the CDR3 is TGTGCCAGCAGCTCATATAGCGGGGGGGCCTGGGGGGCCAACGTCCTGACTTTC. Protein: CASSSYSGGAWGANVLTF.

The V and J genes are TRBV23-1 and TRBJ2-3; 10 nucleotides match TRBD2. TRBV23-1 qualifies as an ORF whose function is uncertain. V gave up 4 bases and J gave up 4 bases; unmatched junction bases: 11. This CDR3 is 17 amino acids long. The CDR3 region is CASSPKAPSGRADTQYF. In nucleotides, the CDR3 is TGCGCCAGCAGTCCGAAGGCCCCCAGCGGGAGGGCAGATACGCAGTATTTT.

Only one count was recorded for this clone. V is TRBV5-1 and J is TRBJ1-2, with TRBD1 matching over 8 bases. The length of the CDR3 is 14 residues. Unmatched junction bases numbered 4, after V lost 4 bases and J lost 2 bases. The V gene's germline CDR1 is SGHRS and CDR2 YFSETQ. As DNA, the CDR3 is TGCGCCAGCAGCCTGAGGGACAGGAACTATGGCTACACCTTC. Translation gives CASSLRDRNYGYTF.

The rearrangement uses TRBV6-1 and TRBJ2-2, with a tentative D call TRBD1 (7 bases). The CDR3 sequence is 14 residues long. With 6 bases removed from V and 6 bases from J, the gap between germline ends came to 14 bases. Germline V CDR1 and CDR2: MNHNS, SASEGT. CDR3 coding DNA: TGTGCCAGCAGGGCGGGACAGACCGCCGGGGAGCTGTTTTTT. This encodes CASRAGQTAGELFF.

This clone appeared a single time. DNA for the CDR3: TGCAGCGTTGAAGTGCTAGCGGGGAAGACCCAGTACTTC. Protein: CSVEVLAGKTQYF. V usage is TRBV29-1 and J usage is TRBJ2-5; 9 positions agree with TRBD2. CDR3 size: 13 residues. CDR1 and CDR2 (germline): SQVTM, ANQGSEA. The V gene end was trimmed by 1 base and the J gene end by 6 bases; junction bases not matched to a gene: 3.

This chain uses TRBV2 with TRBJ2-1; the match to TRBD2 covers 8 bases. CDR1 is SNHLY and CDR2 is FYNNEI in the germline V gene. This CDR3 spans 15 amino acids. After removal of 8 bases from V and 0 bases from J, the junction contained 6 bases not matched to a gene. The CDR3 spells CASGSTSASYNEQFF. DNA of the CDR3: TGTGCCAGCGGTTCGACTAGCGCCTCCTACAATGAGCAGTTCTTC. Drawing the rest from reference TRBV2 and TRBJ2-1, the complete variable domain is EPEVTQTPSHQVTQMGQEVILRCVPISNHLYFYWYRQILGQKVEFLVSFYNNEISEKSEIFDDQFSVERPDGSNFTLKIRSTKLEDSAMYFCASGSTSASYNEQFFGPGTRLTVL.

This clone was observed once. The gene calls are TRBV29-1 and TRBJ2-5; D is possibly TRBD2 (6 bases). CDR1 and CDR2 from the germline V gene are SQVTM and ANQGSEA. The length of the CDR3 is 11 residues. V lost 7 bases, J lost 5 bases, and 11 bases lay in between. CDR3 amino acids: CSGGGVETQYF. CDR3 nucleotides: TGCAGCGGGGGAGGCGTGGAGACCCAGTACTTC.

The CDR3 protein is CASSQDLGGDTQYF. The CDR3 DNA reads TGCGCCAGCAGCCAAGATCTCGGTGGAGATACGCAGTATTTT. This chain joins TRBV4-1 and TRBJ2-3, with D unresolved. CDR1 is MGHRA and CDR2 is YSYEKL in the germline V gene. The CDR3 is made up of 14 amino acids. The germline V and J ends were trimmed by 0 bases and 5 bases, with 9 bases remaining between them.

The genes are TRBV28 and TRBJ2-1; 12 positions agree with TRBD2. The length of the CDR3 is 15 residues. The J segment lost 6 bases and the V segment lost 5 bases, leaving 5 bases of the junction unmatched. Germline-derived CDR1 and CDR2 are MDHEN and SYDVKM. CDR3 loop: CASSALAGGLNEQFF. CDR3 sequence (DNA): TGTGCCAGCAGTGCCCTAGCGGGAGGGCTCAATGAGCAGTTCTTC.

The rearrangement joins TRBV27 to TRBJ1-4, with a tentative D call TRBD1 (5 bases). Germline CDR1 reads MNHEY; CDR2 reads SMNVEV (reference sequence). CDR3 length: 16 residues. Trimming left V 0 bases short and J 3 bases short, with 11 bases between. The DNA of the CDR3 is TGTGCCAGCAGTTTATCTCGTTCAGGGCCTAATGAAAAACTGTTTTTT. Translating it yields CASSLSRSGPNEKLFF.

The V and J genes are TRBV6-1 and TRBJ2-5; D possibly corresponds to TRBD1 (5 bases). Trimming took off 2 bases at V and 6 bases at J, with 13 bases between the two ends. The CDR3 sequence is 14 residues long. Per the germline V gene, CDR1 is MNHNS and CDR2 is SASEGT. CDR3 DNA sequence: TGTGCCAGCAGTGAAAGGGGTACCAAGAAGACCCAGTACTTC. This translates into CASSERGTKKTQYF.

This clone was observed a single time. The rearrangement uses TRBV5-1 and TRBJ1-1; 10 bases map to TRBD1. Per the germline V gene, CDR1 is SGHRS and CDR2 is YFSETQ. With 5 bases clipped from V and 0 bases from J, the junction kept 10 bases outside the gene matches. The CDR3 consists of 17 residues. The CDR3 spells CASRKGTGDGMNTEAFF. CDR3 in DNA: TGCGCCAGCAGAAAAGGGACAGGGGATGGGATGAACACTGAAGCTTTCTTT.

The rearrangement joins TRBV29-1 to TRBJ1-2; 10 bases line up with TRBD1. The CDR3 loop spans 19 amino acids. Germline V lookup: CDR1 SQVTM, CDR2 ANQGSEA. After removal of 0 bases from V and 1 base from J, the junction contained 14 bases not matched to a gene. The CDR3 reads CSVEDWGTGDTPRNYGYTF. The CDR3 nucleotides are TGCAGCGTTGAAGATTGGGGGACAGGGGACACTCCCCGTAACTATGGCTACACCTTC. The variable domain in full, with the rest retrieved from reference TRBV29-1 and TRBJ1-2, is SAVISQKPSRDICQRGTSLTIQCQVDSQVTMMFWYRQQPGQSLTLIATANQGSEATYESGFVIDKFPISRPNLTFSTLTVSNMSPEDSSIYLCSVEDWGTGDTPRNYGYTFGSGTRLTVV.

This chain joins TRBV6-5 and TRBJ1-4; 8 bases line up with TRBD1. The CDR3 consists of 14 residues. CDR1 MNHEY and CDR2 SVGAGI come from the germline V gene. V trimming: 5 bases; J trimming: 8 bases; junction bases outside the gene matches: 7. The CDR3 loop is CASSPGGVWEKLFF. The CDR3 DNA sequence: TGTGCCAGCAGTCCAGGGGGCGTATGGGAAAAACTGTTTTTT.

This clone has a handful of counts. V and J are TRBV7-2 and TRBJ1-3; the match to TRBD1 covers 7 bases. This CDR3 comprises 16 residues. CDR1 is SGHTA, CDR2 FQGNSA, per germline. J lost 0 bases, V lost 2 bases, and 4 bases had no gene match. The CDR3 bases are TGTGCCAGCAGCTTAAACCCAGGGGGCTCTGGAAACACCATATATTTT. Translation gives CASSLNPGGSGNTIYF.

The chain links TRBV4-1 to TRBJ1-6; 9 bases are a match to TRBD1. After removal of 3 bases from V and 10 bases from J, the junction contained 4 bases not matched to a gene. Germline V gene data show CDR1 as MGHRA and CDR2 as YSYEKL. This CDR3 is built from 14 residues. The CDR3 nucleotides read TGCGCCAGCAGCCAGGGACAGGGATCCTCACCCCTCCACTTT. This codes for CASSQGQGSSPLHF.

Comment on this clone: The likely explanation is a read error, given a far larger clone one base away. The chain employs TRBV6-6 and TRBJ2-1, with 10 bases that match TRBD2. Looked up from germline, CDR1 is MNHNY and CDR2 is SVGAGI (reference sequence). J lost 4 bases, V lost 0 bases, and 0 bases had no gene match. The CDR3 covers 15 residues. CDR3 coding DNA: TGTGCCAGCAGTTACTCTAGCGGGGGGTACAATGAGCAGTTCTTC. Translated: CASSYSSGGYNEQFF.

The rearrangement links TRBV30 to TRBJ1-5, with TRBD1 matching 11 bases. CDR3 size: 16 residues. The V gene end was trimmed by 2 bases and the J gene end by 7 bases; junction bases not matched to a gene: 10. CDR1 GTSNPN and CDR2 SVGIG come from the germline V gene (reference sequence). CDR3: CAWSSLGQGAKQPQHF. The CDR3 region has the DNA TGTGCCTGGAGTTCACTAGGACAGGGGGCGAAACAGCCCCAGCATTTT.

This chain links TRBV27 with TRBJ2-7; D perhaps matches TRBD2 (5 bases). Germline V gene data show CDR1 as MNHEY and CDR2 as SMNVEV (reference sequence). There are 14 residues in the CDR3. The V end was cut by 5 bases, the J end by 0 bases, with 11 bases between. The CDR3: CASSTAAGSYEQYF. Here the CDR3 DNA reads TGTGCCAGCAGTACAGCGGCGGGCTCCTACGAGCAGTACTTC.

This chain uses TRBV7-8 with TRBJ2-1, with D possibly being TRBD2 (5 bases). Trimming took off 2 bases at V and 3 bases at J, with 20 bases between the two ends. The germline CDR1 and CDR2 sequences are SGHVS and FQNEAQ. This CDR3 contains 18 residues. The CDR3 nucleotides are TGTGCCAGCAGCTTACGGGATCTAGGTCTAGCCCACTACAATGAGCAGTTCTTC. It specifies CASSLRDLGLAHYNEQFF.

The chain joins TRBV2 to TRBJ2-1, with D possibly being TRBD1 (6 bases). V shed 5 bases and J shed 8 bases, with 10 bases lying between them. The germline V gene has CDR1 SNHLY and CDR2 FYNNEI. This CDR3 comprises 12 residues. The CDR3 sequence: CASSFRGDEQFF. For the CDR3, the DNA is TGTGCCAGCAGTTTCAGGGGCGATGAGCAGTTCTTC.

This chain links TRBV5-5 with TRBJ2-7; TRBD2 agrees at 9 bases. The CDR3 runs to 14 residues. With 6 bases clipped from V and 5 bases from J, the junction kept 9 bases outside the gene matches. The germline V gene encodes CDR1 SGHKS and CDR2 YYEKEE (reference sequence). CDR3 DNA: TGTGCCAGCATGGGGTATAGCGGGAGTAACGAGCAGTACTTC. Residues: CASMGYSGSNEQYF.